A selection of T cell receptor beta chains follows, all from one sample in a study of shared clonotypes between healthy human individuals. Libraries were prepared by immunoSEQ multiplex PCR; TCRdb keeps only in-frame clonotypes and omits some of them. The repertoire includes some 1,900,000 clones, over 85% of them detected once, and around 1.2% sits in the top ten. The sample consisted of naive CD8+ T cells sorted from blood. The receptors were gathered from a man aged 18 to 35 in good health. Each CDR3 is given with its conserved first and last residue. Each record gives: D gene, clone size, V gene, J gene, CDR3 protein, CDR3 DNA. The D gene is left open where the match is weak. Clone size is not always given. Where it is, it says once, few, many or a class for expanded clones.

TRBD1	NA	TRBV6-1	TRBJ1-2	CASSEEGGRGHYGYTF	TGTGCCAGCAGTGAAGAGGGGGGCAGGGGGCACTATGGCTACACCTTC
NA	NA	TRBV6-1	TRBJ2-5	CASSETSGTNEYF	TGTGCCAGCAGTGAAACTTCTGGGACCAATGAGTACTTC
TRBD1	once	TRBV4-1	TRBJ1-2	CASTQRTGSNYGYTF	TGCGCCAGCACCCAAAGGACAGGGAGTAACTATGGCTACACCTTC
TRBD2	once	TRBV4-1	TRBJ2-7	CASSPREGTYEQYF	TGCGCCAGCAGCCCCAGGGAGGGAACCTACGAGCAGTACTTC
NA	NA	TRBV6-5	TRBJ2-5	CATSPGGVPQYF	TGTGCCACATCTCCAGGGGGGGTCCCCCAGTACTTC
NA	NA	TRBV19	TRBJ1-5	CASSILEGITHSNQPQHF	TGTGCCAGTAGTATACTCGAGGGGATTACACATAGCAATCAGCCCCAGCATTTT
TRBD2	NA	TRBV5-1	TRBJ2-5	CASSLEWGTSGAGMETQYF	TGCGCCAGCAGCTTGGAATGGGGGACTAGCGGGGCGGGCATGGAGACCCAGTACTTC
TRBD2	NA	TRBV5-1	TRBJ2-1	CASSFYPGLAGAGEQFF	TGCGCCAGCAGCTTTTATCCGGGACTAGCGGGAGCAGGTGAGCAGTTCTTC
NA	NA	TRBV18	TRBJ1-2	CASSVTDYGYTF	TGTGCCAGCTCAGTCACAGACTATGGCTACACCTTC
TRBD2	NA	TRBV18	TRBJ2-2	CASSHLPGGVTNTGELFF	TGTGCCAGCTCACATCTACCGGGAGGGGTGACGAACACCGGGGAGCTGTTTTTT
NA	NA	TRBV7-9	TRBJ2-7	CASSSLVGAIGPPVEQYF	TGTGCCAGCAGCTCCTTAGTTGGGGCCATCGGGCCCCCGGTGGAGCAGTACTTC
TRBD1	NA	TRBV7-9	TRBJ2-7	CASSSAGTGIYEQYF	TGTGCCAGCAGCTCTGCCGGGACAGGGATCTACGAGCAGTACTTC
TRBD1	NA	TRBV6-1	TRBJ1-2	CASRVTGDYGDGYTF	TGTGCCAGCAGAGTGACAGGGGACTATGGTGATGGCTACACCTTC
NA	NA	TRBV30	TRBJ2-2	CAWSGRGRTGELFF	TGTGCCTGGAGTGGTAGGGGTAGGACCGGGGAGCTGTTTTTT
TRBD2	NA	TRBV19	TRBJ2-3	CASSIAGLAGRTDTQYF	TGTGCCAGTAGTATCGCCGGACTAGCGGGACGCACAGATACGCAGTATTTT
TRBD1	NA	TRBV7-6	TRBJ2-7	CASSSWTGPLGEQYF	TGTGCCAGCAGCTCTTGGACAGGACCACTGGGGGAGCAGTACTTC
NA	NA	TRBV5-1	TRBJ1-2	CASSLVDSYNYGYTF	TGCGCCAGCAGCTTGGTGGACAGCTATAACTATGGCTACACCTTC
NA	NA	TRBV6-6	TRBJ1-5	CASSYVAGNQPQHF	TGTGCCAGCAGTTACGTAGCTGGCAATCAGCCCCAGCATTTT
NA	NA	TRBV9	TRBJ1-3	CASSLGTAGNTIYF	TGTGCCAGCAGCTTAGGGACTGCTGGAAACACCATATATTTT
NA	NA	TRBV6-5	TRBJ2-1	CASSYVAPYNEQFF	TGTGCCAGCAGTTACGTAGCGCCCTACAATGAGCAGTTCTTC
NA	NA	TRBV27	TRBJ2-5	CASSLSRGRGETQYF	TGTGCCAGCAGTTTATCAAGAGGGAGAGGAGAGACCCAGTACTTC
NA	NA	TRBV4-2	TRBJ1-1	CASSQDLEGFELNTEAFF	TGTGCCAGCAGCCAAGATTTAGAGGGGTTTGAGTTGAACACTGAAGCTTTCTTT
NA	NA	TRBV6-5	TRBJ1-1	CASSPYRATEAFF	TGTGCCAGCAGCCCATACCGGGCCACTGAAGCTTTCTTT
NA	NA	TRBV19	TRBJ1-5	CASRRNLDGEGQPQHF	TGTGCCAGTAGGCGAAACCTCGACGGAGAGGGTCAGCCCCAGCATTTT
NA	NA	TRBV7-9	TRBJ2-7	CASSFAWTHSSYEQYF	TGTGCCAGCAGCTTTGCATGGACTCACAGCTCCTACGAGCAGTACTTC
NA	NA	TRBV5-4	TRBJ2-2	CASSLFPDLNTGELFF	TGTGCCAGCAGCTTGTTTCCGGACTTGAACACCGGGGAGCTGTTTTTT
TRBD1	NA	TRBV5-4	TRBJ2-5	CASSEDRVWQETQYF	TGTGCCAGCAGCGAGGACAGGGTGTGGCAAGAGACCCAGTACTTC
TRBD1	NA	TRBV12-5	TRBJ2-5	CASGLGTGWETQYF	TGTGCTAGTGGTTTGGGGACAGGGTGGGAGACCCAGTACTTC
NA	NA	TRBV5-4	TRBJ2-5	CASSLNYPQETQYF	TGTGCCAGCAGCTTGAACTATCCCCAAGAGACCCAGTACTTC
NA	NA	TRBV6-5	TRBJ2-3	CASSYSRLYQGDTQYF	TGTGCCAGCAGTTACTCCCGGCTATACCAGGGGGATACGCAGTATTTT
NA	NA	TRBV30	TRBJ2-2	CAWMPANTGELFF	TGTGCCTGGATGCCAGCGAACACCGGGGAGCTGTTTTTT
NA	NA	TRBV27	TRBJ2-3	CASSHLGTIGVSVDTQYF	TGTGCCAGCAGCCACCTCGGGACAATTGGAGTATCGGTTGATACGCAGTATTTT
NA	NA	TRBV7-9	TRBJ2-7	CASSSYRDNSYEQYF	TGTGCCAGCAGCTCGTACCGGGACAACTCCTACGAGCAGTACTTC
TRBD1	NA	TRBV29-1	TRBJ2-3	CSVEIRDRALDTQYF	TGCAGCGTTGAAATTCGGGACAGGGCTTTAGATACGCAGTATTTT
NA	NA	TRBV28	TRBJ2-7	CASSYRGYLSYEQYF	TGTGCCAGCAGTTACCGGGGATATCTCTCCTACGAGCAGTACTTC
NA	NA	TRBV7-9	TRBJ2-2	CASSLAQNTGELFF	TGTGCCAGCAGCTTAGCACAGAACACCGGGGAGCTGTTTTTT
TRBD1	once	TRBV19	TRBJ1-5	CASSIYRDSQPQHF	TGTGCCAGTAGTATCTACAGGGACAGTCAGCCCCAGCATTTT
NA	NA	TRBV11-2	TRBJ1-1	CASSLGENTEAFF	TGTGCCAGCAGCTTAGGAGAAAACACTGAAGCTTTCTTT
NA	NA	TRBV6-1	TRBJ2-3	CASSDGGTDTQYF	TGTGCCAGCAGTGATGGGGGGACAGATACGCAGTATTTT
TRBD2	NA	TRBV7-2	TRBJ2-1	CASSAGTSGIYNEQFF	TGTGCCAGCAGCGCCGGCACTAGCGGGATTTACAATGAGCAGTTCTTC
NA	NA	TRBV4-1	TRBJ2-5	CASSQGESGSDWGETQYF	TGCGCCAGCAGCCAAGGAGAATCGGGGTCCGACTGGGGGGAGACCCAGTACTTC
TRBD2	NA	TRBV5-4	TRBJ2-1	CASSLEWSASGSNEQFF	TGTGCCAGCAGCTTGGAATGGTCGGCTAGCGGGAGTAATGAGCAGTTCTTC
NA	NA	TRBV4-1	TRBJ1-2	CASSQETGRFYGYTF	TGCGCCAGCAGCCAAGAAACCGGGAGATTCTATGGCTACACCTTC